The rows below give T cell receptor beta chains drawn from one sample of a study of T cell responses to AZD1222 COVID-19 vaccine. Sequencing was performed with immunoSEQ multiplex PCR; in TCRdb, only in-frame clones are kept and a portion is missing. The sample lists 160,000 or so clones, about 89% occurring once. The specimen comprised peripheral blood, sampled on day 0 of AZD1222 vaccination. The receptors stem from an adult in good health. The CDR3 runs from the conserved cysteine through the conserved F or W. The D gene is left open where the match is weak. The size of a clone is reported for some rows only, either as once, few or many, or as a class for expanded clones.

TRBV28	-	-	TRBJ1-1	TGTGCCAGCGGTGACATGAACACTGAAGCTTTCTTT	CASGDMNTEAFF
TRBV19	-	-	TRBJ1-5	TGTGCCAGTAGTATTCAGGGGACGGGCCAGCCCCAGCATTTT	CASSIQGTGQPQHF
TRBV28	TRBD1	-	TRBJ1-5	TGTGCCAGCAGTTACGAACAGGGGTTGGTAAGCAATCAGCCCCAGCATTTT	CASSYEQGLVSNQPQHF
TRBV7-2	TRBD1	-	TRBJ2-1	TGTGCCAGCAGCTTATGGGACAGGGTTAGGGATGAGCAGTTCTTC	CASSLWDRVRDEQFF
TRBV28	-	-	TRBJ1-1	TGTGCCAGCAGTTTTTCGGGAGTAGGCACTGAAGCTTTCTTT	CASSFSGVGTEAFF
TRBV27	-	-	TRBJ2-1	TGTGCCAGCAGGACGGGACCGAGCTCCTACAATGAGCAGTTCTTC	CASRTGPSSYNEQFF
TRBV2	-	-	TRBJ2-7	TGTGCCAGCACCCCCCTTTACGAGCAGTACTTC	CASTPLYEQYF
TRBV10-3	-	once	TRBJ1-1	TGTGCCAGTCAGGAGGGAACAGGAAACACTGAAGCTTTCTTT	CASQEGTGNTEAFF
TRBV19	-	-	TRBJ1-3	TGTGCCAGTAGTATTGATTCGGGACCGCGAAACACCATATATTTT	CASSIDSGPRNTIYF
TRBV5-1	-	-	TRBJ1-6	TGCGCCAGCAGCCCAGGGGAAATAATTAATTCACCCCTCCACTTT	CASSPGEIINSPLHF
TRBV7-2	TRBD1	-	TRBJ1-2	TGTGCCAGCAGCTTCCAGGGGGCTAGTGGCTACACCTTC	CASSFQGASGYTF
TRBV27	TRBD2	-	TRBJ2-3	TGTGCCAGCAGTTTCCGGTCTAGCGGGCTACAGGGCACAGATACGCAGTATTTT	CASSFRSSGLQGTDTQYF